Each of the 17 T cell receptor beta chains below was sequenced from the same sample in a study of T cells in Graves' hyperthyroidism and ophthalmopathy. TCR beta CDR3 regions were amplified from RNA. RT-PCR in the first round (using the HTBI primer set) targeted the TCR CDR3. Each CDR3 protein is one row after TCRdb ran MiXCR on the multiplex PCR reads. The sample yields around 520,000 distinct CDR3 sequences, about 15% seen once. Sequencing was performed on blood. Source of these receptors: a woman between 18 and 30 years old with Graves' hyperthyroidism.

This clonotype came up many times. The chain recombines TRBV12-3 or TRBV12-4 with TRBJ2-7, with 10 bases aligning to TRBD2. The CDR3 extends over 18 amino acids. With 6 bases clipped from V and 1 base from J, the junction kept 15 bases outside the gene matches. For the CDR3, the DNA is TGTGCCAGCAGCTACTGGGAGACACGGACTAGCGGTTCCTACGAGCAGTACTTC. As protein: CASSYWETRTSGSYEQYF.

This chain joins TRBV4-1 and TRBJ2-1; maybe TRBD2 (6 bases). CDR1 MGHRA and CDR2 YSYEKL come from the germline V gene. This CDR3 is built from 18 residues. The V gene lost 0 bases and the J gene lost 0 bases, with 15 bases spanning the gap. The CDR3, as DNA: TGCGCCAGCAGCCAAGAGGTTGTTAGCGGCGTCTCCTACAATGAGCAGTTCTTC. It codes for CASSQEVVSGVSYNEQFF.

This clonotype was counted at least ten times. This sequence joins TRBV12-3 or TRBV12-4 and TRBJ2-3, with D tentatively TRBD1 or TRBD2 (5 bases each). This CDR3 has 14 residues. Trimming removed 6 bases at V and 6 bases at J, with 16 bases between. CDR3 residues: CASRPGTPRDTQYF. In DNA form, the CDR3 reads TGTGCCAGCAGGCCCGGGACCCCCCGGGATACGCAGTATTTT.

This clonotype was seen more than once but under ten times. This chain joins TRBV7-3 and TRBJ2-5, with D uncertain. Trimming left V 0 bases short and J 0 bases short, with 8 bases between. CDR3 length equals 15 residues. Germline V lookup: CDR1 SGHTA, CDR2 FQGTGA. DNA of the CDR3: TGTGCCAGCAGCTTAACCGGCCAAGACCAAGAGACCCAGTACTTC. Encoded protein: CASSLTGQDQETQYF.

The CDR3 DNA reads TGCGCCAGCTGTGAGACAGGGGTGGTTAATGAGCAGTTCTTC. The encoded protein is CASCETGVVNEQFF. The rearrangement uses TRBV5-1 and TRBJ2-1; 8 bases fit TRBD1. V trimming: 7 bases; J trimming: 7 bases; junction bases outside the gene matches: 10. Germline V gene lookup returns CDR1 SGHRS and CDR2 YFSETQ. The CDR3 is 14 amino acids.

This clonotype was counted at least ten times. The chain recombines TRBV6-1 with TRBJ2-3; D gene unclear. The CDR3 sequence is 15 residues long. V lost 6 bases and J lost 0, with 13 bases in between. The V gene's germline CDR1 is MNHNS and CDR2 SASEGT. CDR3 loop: CASSNFRLSTDTQYF. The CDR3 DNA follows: TGTGCCAGCAGCAACTTCCGCCTTAGCACAGATACGCAGTATTTT.

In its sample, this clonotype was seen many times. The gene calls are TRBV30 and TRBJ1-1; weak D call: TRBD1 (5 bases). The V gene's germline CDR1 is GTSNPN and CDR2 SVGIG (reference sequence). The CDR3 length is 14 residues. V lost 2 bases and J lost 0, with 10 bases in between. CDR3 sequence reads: CAWSPGQVNTEAFF. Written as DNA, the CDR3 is TGTGCCTGGAGTCCCGGACAAGTGAACACTGAAGCTTTCTTT.

The CDR3 loop is CASSYSQGASGNTIYF. The CDR3 DNA is TGTGCCAGCAGTTACTCGCAGGGAGCCTCTGGAAACACCATATATTTT. The chain couples TRBV6-5 to TRBJ1-3, with a tentative D call TRBD1 (5 bases). CDR1 MNHEY and CDR2 SVGAGI come from the germline V gene. The CDR3 loop spans 16 amino acids. The V gene lost 0 bases and the J gene lost 0 bases, with 9 bases spanning the gap.

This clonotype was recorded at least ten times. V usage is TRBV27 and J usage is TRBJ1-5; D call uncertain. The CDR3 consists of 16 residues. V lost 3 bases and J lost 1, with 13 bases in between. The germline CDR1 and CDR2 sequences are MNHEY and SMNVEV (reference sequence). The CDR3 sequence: CASSFRSPRSNQPQHF. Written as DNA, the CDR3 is TGTGCCAGCAGTTTTAGGTCCCCGCGAAGCAATCAGCCCCAGCATTTT.

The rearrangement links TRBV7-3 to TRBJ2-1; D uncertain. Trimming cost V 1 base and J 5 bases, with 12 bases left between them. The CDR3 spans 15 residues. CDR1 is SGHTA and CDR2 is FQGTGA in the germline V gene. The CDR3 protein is CASSLNGVLDNEQFF. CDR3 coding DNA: TGTGCCAGCAGCTTAAACGGTGTACTGGACAATGAGCAGTTCTTC.

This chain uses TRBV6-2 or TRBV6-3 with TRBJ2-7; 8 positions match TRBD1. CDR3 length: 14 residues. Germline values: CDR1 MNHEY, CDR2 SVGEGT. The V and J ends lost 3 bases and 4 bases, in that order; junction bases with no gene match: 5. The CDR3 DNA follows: TGTGCCAGCAGTTATCAGGGGGCCTATTACGAGCAGTACTTC. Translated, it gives CASSYQGAYYEQYF.

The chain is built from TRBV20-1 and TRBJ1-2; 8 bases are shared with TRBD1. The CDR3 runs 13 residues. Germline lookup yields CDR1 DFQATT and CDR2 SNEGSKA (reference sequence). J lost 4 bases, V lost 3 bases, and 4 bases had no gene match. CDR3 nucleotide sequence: TGCAGTGCTAGGGACAGGGCACTCTATGGCTACACCTTC. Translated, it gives CSARDRALYGYTF.

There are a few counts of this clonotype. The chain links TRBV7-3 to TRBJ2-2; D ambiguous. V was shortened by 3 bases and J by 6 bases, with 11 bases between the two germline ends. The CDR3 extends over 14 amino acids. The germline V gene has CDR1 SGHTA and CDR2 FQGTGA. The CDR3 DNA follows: TGTGCCAGCAGCTTGAACGGCGAGCCCGGGGAGCTGTTTTTT. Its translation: CASSLNGEPGELFF.

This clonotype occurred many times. The CDR3 DNA reads as TGTGCCAGCAGGCCCGGACAGCATTACAATGAGCAGTTCTTC. Residues: CASRPGQHYNEQFF. The chain has TRBV6-1 and TRBJ2-1; tentatively, D is TRBD1 (6 bases). Trimming pared 6 bases from V and 4 bases from J, leaving 13 bases between. CDR1 MNHNS and CDR2 SASEGT come from the germline V gene. The CDR3 length is 14 residues.

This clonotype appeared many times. As DNA, the CDR3 is TGTGCCAGCAAGACAGAACACAATACCTACGAGCAGTACTTC. Amino acid sequence: CASKTEHNTYEQYF. The V and J genes are TRBV2 and TRBJ2-7; possible D gene TRBD1, 5 bases. Trimming stripped 7 bases from V and 2 bases from J, with 15 bases between. The germline V gene encodes CDR1 SNHLY and CDR2 FYNNEI. CDR3 length equals 14 residues.

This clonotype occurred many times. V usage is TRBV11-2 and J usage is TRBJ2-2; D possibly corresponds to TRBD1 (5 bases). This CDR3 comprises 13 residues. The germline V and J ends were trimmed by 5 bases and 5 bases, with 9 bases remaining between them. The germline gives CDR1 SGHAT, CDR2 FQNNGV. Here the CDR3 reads CASSLDITGELFF. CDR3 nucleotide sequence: TGTGCCAGCAGCCTGGACATTACCGGGGAGCTGTTTTTT.

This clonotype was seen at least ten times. CDR3 sequence (DNA): TGCAGCGTACCCGGACAGGGGGAAAAACTGTTTTTT. The encoded protein is CSVPGQGEKLFF. This chain connects TRBV29-1 to TRBJ1-4; 9 nucleotides agree with TRBD1. J was trimmed by 8 bases and V by 6 bases; bases with no gene match: 4. CDR3 length: 12 residues. CDR1 is SQVTM, CDR2 ANQGSEA, per germline.